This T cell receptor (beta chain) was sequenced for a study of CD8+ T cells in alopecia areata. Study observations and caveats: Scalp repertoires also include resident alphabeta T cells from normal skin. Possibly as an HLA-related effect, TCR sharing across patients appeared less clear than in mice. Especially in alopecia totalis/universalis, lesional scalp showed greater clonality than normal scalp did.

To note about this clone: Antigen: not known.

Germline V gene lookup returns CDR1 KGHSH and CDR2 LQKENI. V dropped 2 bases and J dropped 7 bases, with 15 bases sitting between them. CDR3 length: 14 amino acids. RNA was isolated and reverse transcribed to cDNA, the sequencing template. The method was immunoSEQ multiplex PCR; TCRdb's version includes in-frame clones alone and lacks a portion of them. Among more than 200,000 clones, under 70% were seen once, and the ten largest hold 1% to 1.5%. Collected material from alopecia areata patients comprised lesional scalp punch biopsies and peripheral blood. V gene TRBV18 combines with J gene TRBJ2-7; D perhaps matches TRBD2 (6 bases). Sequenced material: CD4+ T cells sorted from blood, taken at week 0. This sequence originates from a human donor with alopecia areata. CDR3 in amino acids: CASSPGGAFGEQYF. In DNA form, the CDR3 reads TGTGCCAGCTCACCAGGCGGGGCCTTCGGGGAGCAGTACTTC.